Sequencing of this T cell receptor (beta chain) was carried out in a study of cytomegalovirus exposure and HLA in healthy donors. Whole-study context: Both the 120 validation repertoires and the 550 to 750 first-cohort repertoires used the same platform, as reported by a later analysis.

Some clones are missing from TCRdb's copy, which holds only in-frame ones; the method was immunoSEQ multiplex PCR. The table records about 69,000 clones, approximately 94% of them present only once. Study-level findings and limits: Most observed TCR sequences were rare, whereas some public TCRs were detected in many donors. Cytomegalovirus-associated TCR beta chains were listed, numbering 150 to 200.

This clone was picked up a small number of times. Its antigen is as yet unknown. Germline loops: CDR1 MRHNA, CDR2 SNTAGT. J was trimmed by 7 bases and V by 6 bases; bases with no gene match: 6. The CDR3 has 14 residues. Sequenced sample: PBMCs. The chain combines TRBV6-4 with TRBJ1-4, with TRBD1 matching over 9 bases. This TCR was recovered from a woman aged 18 to 35 in good health and CMV-seronegative. The CDR3 DNA sequence: TGTGCCAGCAGCGAGGGACAGGGCGGTGAAAAACTGTTTTTT. It is translated as CASSEGQGGEKLFF.